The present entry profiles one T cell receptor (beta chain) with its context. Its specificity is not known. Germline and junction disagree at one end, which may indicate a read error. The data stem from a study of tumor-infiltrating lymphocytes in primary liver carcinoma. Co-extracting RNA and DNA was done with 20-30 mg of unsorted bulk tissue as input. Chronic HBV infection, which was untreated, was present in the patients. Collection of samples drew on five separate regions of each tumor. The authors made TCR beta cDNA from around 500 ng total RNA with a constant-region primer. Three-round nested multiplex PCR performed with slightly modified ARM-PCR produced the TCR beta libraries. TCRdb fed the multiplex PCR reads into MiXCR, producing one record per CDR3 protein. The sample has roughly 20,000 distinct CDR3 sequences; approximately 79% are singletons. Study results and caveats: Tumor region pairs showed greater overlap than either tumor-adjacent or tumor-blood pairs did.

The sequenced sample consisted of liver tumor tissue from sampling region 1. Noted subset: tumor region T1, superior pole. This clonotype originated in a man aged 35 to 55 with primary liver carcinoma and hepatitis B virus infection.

The DNA of the CDR3 is TGCGCCTGCAGGCACCACCTACAGGGGGCGTATTCACCCCTCCACTTT. This translates into CACRHHLQGAYSPLHF. The J gene is TRBJ1-6, the V gene TRBV4-1; 9 bases map to TRBD1. Germline V gene lookup returns CDR1 MGHRA and CDR2 YSYEKL. CDR3 length equals 16 residues.